A single sample is the source of the 4 T cell receptor beta chains below, sequenced in a study of blood T cell repertoires in COVID-19. This table comes from immunoSEQ multiplex PCR, and its TCRdb copy is limited to in-frame clones, with some not included. Here the sample spans over 80,000 clones, about 89% being singletons. The material sequenced was peripheral blood. The receptor source for this set is a human donor with active COVID-19. The donor label of this sample is uncertain.

The chain carries TRBV6-4 and TRBJ1-1; D not resolved. Germline V gene lookup returns CDR1 MRHNA and CDR2 SNTAGT. V gave up 2 bases and J gave up 7 bases, with 32 bases separating them. The CDR3 contains 20 residues. The CDR3 protein is CASSDQTADAWFRGEGEAFF. DNA for the CDR3: TGTGCCAGCAGTGACCAAACAGCGGACGCCTGGTTCCGCGGGGAGGGTGAAGCTTTCTTT.

This chain links TRBV7-8 with TRBJ1-1; no clear D. This CDR3 spans 13 amino acids. Between the trimmed V and J ends, which lost 2 bases and 1 base, there was a span of 5 bases. Germline CDR1 reads SGHVS; CDR2 reads FQNEAQ. The CDR3 spells CASSLTGNTEAFF. In nucleotides, the CDR3 is TGTGCCAGCAGCTTAACGGGGAACACTGAAGCTTTCTTT.

This clone was observed a few times. The rearrangement uses TRBV2 and TRBJ1-2; weak D call: TRBD1 (6 bases). Trimming removed 3 bases from V and 2 bases from J, with 10 bases in between. The length of the CDR3 is 14 residues. Per germline, CDR1 SNHLY and CDR2 FYNNEI. This chain's CDR3 is CASSEGHLNYGYTF. The CDR3 DNA reads as TGTGCCAGCAGTGAGGGACACCTGAACTATGGCTACACCTTC.

This chain uses TRBV13 with TRBJ2-2, with no clear D. The ends were cut back, 4 bases at V and 1 base at J, with 7 bases in the middle. Germline V gene lookup returns CDR1 PRHDT and CDR2 FYEKMQ (reference sequence). The CDR3 runs 14 residues. In DNA form, the CDR3 reads TGTGCCAGCAGCTCGACACAGAACACCGGGGAGCTGTTTTTT. It encodes CASSSTQNTGELFF. Full variable domain (missing parts from reference TRBV13 and TRBJ2-2): AAGVIQSPRHLIKEKRETATLKCYPIPRHDTVYWYQQGPGQDPQFLISFYEKMQSDKGSIPDRFSAQQFSDYHSELNMSSLELGDSALYFCASSSTQNTGELFFGEGSRLTVL.